This T cell receptor (beta chain) was recovered during a study of T cell responses to AZD1222 COVID-19 vaccine. This clone turned up a few times. Its matching antigen is unknown. Germline trimming cut 2 bases from V and 10 bases from J; bases unmatched to any gene: 6. Germline CDR1 reads MNHNY; CDR2 reads SVGAGI (reference sequence). CDR3 length: 15 amino acids. Measured with immunoSEQ multiplex PCR; TCRdb has only the in-frame clones, and not every one. The data contain over 150,000 clones, less than 95% of them seen just once; the ten biggest clones take up roughly 3.1%. General study findings and limits: Repertoire collection took place solely once the T cell response had peaked. Targeting of unmutated variant regions was reportedly seen in nearly half of spike-specific TCRs. The donor cohort was predominantly white British with a female majority, and clonal diversity may have been underestimated. Just a handful of AZD1222 recipients were seropositive at baseline.

V and J are TRBV6-6 and TRBJ2-1, with 12 bases that match TRBD2. Sequences were derived from peripheral blood, sampled on day 0 of AZD1222 vaccination. The sequence was obtained from an adult in good health. The CDR3 nucleotides are TGTGCCAGCAGTTACCCTAGCGGGGGGGCCGACGAGCAGTTCTTC. Its translation: CASSYPSGGADEQFF.